The clone carrying this TCR beta chain was recorded a few times. The data are from a study of blood T cell repertoires in COVID-19. Whole-study context: Samples taken during acute and convalescent COVID-19 were collected in the United States, Italy and Spain. Sources were T cells, B-cell-depleted T cells, or PBMCs; the material itself was cDNA or gDNA.

The CDR3 has 15 amino acids. V lost 0 bases and J 4 bases, leaving 12 bases between the germline ends. From germline, CDR1 is LGHDT and CDR2 YNNKEL (reference sequence). Authors' data handling: Scientists estimated how many nucleated cells there were by amplifying reference gene primers. Method: immunoSEQ multiplex PCR; TCRdb's copy keeps in-frame clones and lacks some. The V and J calls and the clone size are those of that table, but D and trimming were determined from the DNA. The data contain 90,000 to 120,000 clones, 70% to 90% of them seen just once; the ten biggest clones take up roughly 6%. The gene calls are TRBV3-1 (or the pseudogene TRBV3-2) and TRBJ1-2; unclear D gene. Sequencing used peripheral blood. The TCR comes from a woman between 55 and 75 years old with acute or convalescent COVID-19. The CDR3 spells CASSQDPRAPYGYTF. In nucleotides, the CDR3 is TGTGCCAGCAGCCAAGATCCGAGGGCGCCCTATGGCTACACCTTC.